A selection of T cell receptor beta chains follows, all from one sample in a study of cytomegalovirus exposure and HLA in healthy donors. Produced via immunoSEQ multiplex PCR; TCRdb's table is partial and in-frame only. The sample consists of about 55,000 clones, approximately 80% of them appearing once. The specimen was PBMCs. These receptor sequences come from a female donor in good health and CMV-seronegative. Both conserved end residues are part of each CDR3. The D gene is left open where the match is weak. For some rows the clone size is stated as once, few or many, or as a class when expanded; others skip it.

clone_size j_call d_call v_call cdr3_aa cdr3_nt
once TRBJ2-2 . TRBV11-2 CASSFTNTGELFF TGTGCCAGCAGTTTTACGAACACCGGGGAGCTGTTTTTT
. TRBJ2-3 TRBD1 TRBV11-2 CASSLRRDRGSDTQYF TGTGCCAGCAGCTTAAGGCGGGACAGGGGTAGCGATACGCAGTATTTT
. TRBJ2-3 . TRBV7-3 CASSPSTGTSTDTQYF TGTGCCAGCAGCCCCTCGACGGGTACTAGCACAGATACGCAGTATTTT
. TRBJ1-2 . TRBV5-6 CASSLAGPYGYTF TGTGCCAGCAGCTTAGCAGGGCCCTATGGCTACACCTTC
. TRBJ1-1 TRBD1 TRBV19 CASSPRQGNTEAFF TGTGCCAGTAGTCCCCGACAGGGTAACACTGAAGCTTTCTTT
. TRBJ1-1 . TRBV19 CASSIPRGIMNTEAFF TGTGCCAGTAGTATTCCCCGGGGGATTATGAACACTGAAGCTTTCTTT
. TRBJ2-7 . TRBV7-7 CASSQELQGFEQYF TGTGCTAGCAGCCAGGAACTGCAGGGTTTCGAGCAGTACTTC
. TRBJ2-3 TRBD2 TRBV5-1 CASSLVPSGGRTDTQYF TGCGCCAGCAGCTTGGTGCCTAGCGGGGGCCGCACAGATACGCAGTATTTT
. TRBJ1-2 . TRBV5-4 CASSFGAGYTF TGTGCCAGCAGCTTTGGGGCAGGCTACACCTTC
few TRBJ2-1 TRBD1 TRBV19 CASSQGTGVFDEQFF TGTGCCAGTAGCCAAGGGACAGGGGTCTTCGATGAGCAGTTCTTC
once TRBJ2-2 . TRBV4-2 CASSQEEGTITGELFF TGTGCCAGCAGCCAAGAAGAGGGGACAATCACCGGGGAGCTGTTTTTT
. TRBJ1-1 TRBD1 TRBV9 CASSVTGGRAFF TGTGCCAGCAGCGTTACAGGGGGCAGAGCTTTCTTT
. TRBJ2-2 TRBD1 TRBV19 CASSIRDRGFTGELFF TGTGCCAGTAGTATCCGGGACAGGGGGTTCACCGGGGAGCTGTTTTTT
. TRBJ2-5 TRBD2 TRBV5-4 CASSVGTSGGEETQYF TGTGCCAGCAGCGTCGGGACTAGCGGGGGGGAGGAGACCCAGTACTTC
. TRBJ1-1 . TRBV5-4 CASSLRQAVNTEAFF TGTGCCAGCAGCTTGAGACAGGCAGTGAACACTGAAGCTTTCTTT
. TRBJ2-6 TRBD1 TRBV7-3 CASSLDRGQGADSSGANVLTF TGTGCCAGCAGCTTAGACAGGGGACAGGGGGCCGATAGCTCTGGGGCCAACGTCCTGACTTTC
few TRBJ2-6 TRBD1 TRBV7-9 CASTSTRGQGAGGANVLTF TGTGCCAGCACCTCGACTCGGGGACAGGGGGCGGGAGGGGCCAACGTCCTGACTTTC
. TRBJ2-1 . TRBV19 CASSIVRASYNEQFF TGTGCCAGTAGTATAGTCAGGGCCTCCTACAATGAGCAGTTCTTC
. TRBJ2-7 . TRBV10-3 CFFFKQKAAYEQYF TGTTTTTTTTTCAAGCAGAAGGCGGCATACGAGCAGTACTTC
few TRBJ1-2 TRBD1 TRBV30 CAWTQPFGQGKNYGYTF TGTGCCTGGACCCAGCCCTTCGGACAGGGAAAAAACTATGGCTACACCTTC
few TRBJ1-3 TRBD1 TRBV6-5 CASSFGTGAGNTIYF TGTGCCAGCAGTTTCGGGACAGGGGCTGGAAACACCATATATTTT
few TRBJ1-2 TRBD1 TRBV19 CASSATGARYGYTF TGTGCCAGTAGTGCCACAGGGGCTCGCTATGGCTACACCTTC
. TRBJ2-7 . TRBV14 CASSILYEQYF TGTGCCAGCAGCATCCTCTACGAGCAGTACTTC
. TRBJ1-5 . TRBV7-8 CASSLKIEGQPQHF TGTGCCAGCAGCTTAAAAATAGAGGGTCAGCCCCAGCATTTT
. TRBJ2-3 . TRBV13 CASRNPRTDSSTDTQYF TGTGCCAGCAGAAATCCCCGGACTGACTCTAGCACAGATACGCAGTATTTT
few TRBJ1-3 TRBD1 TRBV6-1 CASSPRQGSGNTIYF TGTGCCAGCAGTCCGCGACAGGGCTCTGGAAACACCATATATTTT
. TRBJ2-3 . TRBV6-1 CASSVRDTPRYF TGTGCCAGCAGTGTAAGGGACACCCCACGGTATTTT
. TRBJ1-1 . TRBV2 CASTGGLKGEAFF TGTGCCAGCACCGGAGGACTGAAGGGTGAAGCTTTCTTT
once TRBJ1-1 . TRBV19 CASSIELNTEAFF TGTGCCAGTAGTATTGAGCTGAACACTGAAGCTTTCTTT
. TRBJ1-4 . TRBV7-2 CASSLVGGPNEKLFF TGTGCCAGCAGCTTAGTCGGGGGGCCTAATGAAAAACTGTTTTTT
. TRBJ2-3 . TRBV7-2 CASSFPGSDTQYF TGTGCCAGCAGCTTCCCCGGTTCAGATACGCAGTATTTT
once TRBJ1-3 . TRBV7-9 CASRLQAGNTIYF TGTGCCAGCAGGTTACAGGCTGGAAACACCATATATTTT
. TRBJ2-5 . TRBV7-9 CASSLASGTETQYF TGTGCCAGCAGCTTAGCGTCCGGTACGGAGACCCAGTACTTC
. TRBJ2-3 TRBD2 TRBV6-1 CASSETSGGADTQYF TGTGCCAGCAGTGAAACTAGCGGGGGGGCAGATACGCAGTATTTT
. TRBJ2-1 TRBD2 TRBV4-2 CASSEAGGRNEQFF TGTGCCAGCAGCGAAGCGGGGGGGCGGAATGAGCAGTTCTTC
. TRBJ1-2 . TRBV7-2 CASSLGSGGVGGYTF TGTGCCAGCAGCTTAGGGTCTGGAGGGGTAGGGGGCTACACCTTC
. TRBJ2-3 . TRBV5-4 CASSFAGAQADTQYF TGTGCCAGCAGCTTCGCGGGGGCCCAGGCAGATACGCAGTATTTT
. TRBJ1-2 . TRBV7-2 CASSLAGEYGYTF TGTGCCAGCAGCTTAGCGGGAGAATATGGCTACACCTTC
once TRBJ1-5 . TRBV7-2 CASSRGPGAQPQHF TGTGCCAGCAGCCGTGGACCAGGGGCCCAGCCCCAGCATTTT
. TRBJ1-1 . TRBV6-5 CASRVMPGEAFF TGTGCCAGCAGAGTCATGCCAGGGGAAGCTTTCTTT
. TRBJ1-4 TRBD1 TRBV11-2 CASSLLQGASEKLFF TGTGCCAGCAGCTTACTCCAGGGGGCCAGTGAAAAACTGTTTTTT
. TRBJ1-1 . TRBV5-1 CASSLAGKIEAFF TGCGCCAGCAGCTTGGCAGGCAAGATTGAAGCTTTCTTT
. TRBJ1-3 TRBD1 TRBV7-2 CASSQGGQGISGNTIYF TGTGCCAGCAGCCAGGGCGGACAGGGGATATCTGGAAACACCATATATTTT
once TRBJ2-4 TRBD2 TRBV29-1 CSVGSGTLNIQYF TGCAGCGTTGGCAGCGGGACCTTAAACATTCAGTACTTC
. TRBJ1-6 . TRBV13 CASSHLGLNSPLHF TGTGCCAGCAGCCATCTGGGGCTGAATTCACCCCTCCACTTT
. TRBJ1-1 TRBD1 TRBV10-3 CAISGDRNTEAFF TGTGCCATCAGCGGGGACAGAAACACTGAAGCTTTCTTT
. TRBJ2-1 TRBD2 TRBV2 CASSPDGTMDEQFF TGTGCCAGCAGCCCCGACGGGACTATGGATGAGCAGTTCTTC
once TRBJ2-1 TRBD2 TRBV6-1 CASSLTSGGAFEQFF TGTGCCAGCAGCCTGACTAGCGGGGGGGCCTTTGAGCAGTTCTTC
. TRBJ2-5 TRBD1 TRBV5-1 CASSPSREQGAYQETQYF TGCGCCAGCAGCCCGTCAAGGGAGCAGGGGGCGTACCAAGAGACCCAGTACTTC
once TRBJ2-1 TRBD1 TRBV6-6 CASSYSQQGNNEQFF TGTGCCAGCAGTTATTCCCAACAGGGGAACAATGAGCAGTTCTTC
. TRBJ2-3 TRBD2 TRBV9 CASSVRGGVSTDTQYF TGTGCCAGCAGCGTCCGCGGGGGGGTTTCCACAGATACGCAGTATTTT
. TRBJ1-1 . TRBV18 CASSPNIPGINTEAFF TGTGCCAGCTCACCAAATATCCCGGGGATAAACACTGAAGCTTTCTTT
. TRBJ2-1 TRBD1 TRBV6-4 CASSDGDSSYNEQFF TGTGCCAGCAGTGACGGGGACAGCTCCTACAATGAGCAGTTCTTC
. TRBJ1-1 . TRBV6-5 CASSLRDTAGTEAFF TGTGCCAGCAGTTTACGGGACACTGCGGGCACTGAAGCTTTCTTT
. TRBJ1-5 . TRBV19 CASSIRPYRANQPQHF TGTGCCAGTAGTATTCGTCCGTACAGGGCAAATCAGCCCCAGCATTTT
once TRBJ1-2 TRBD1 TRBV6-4 CASRSDRGPYGYTF TGTGCCAGCAGATCCGACAGGGGACCGTATGGCTACACCTTC
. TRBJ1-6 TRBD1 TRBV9 CASRGQGDSNSPLHF TGTGCCAGCAGGGGACAGGGGGACAGCAATTCACCCCTCCACTTT
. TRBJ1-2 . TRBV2 CASSPILAGVSTSYGYTF TGCGCCAGCAGTCCAATTTTGGCAGGGGTTTCCACGTCCTATGGCTACACCTTC